This TCR beta chain stems from a study of shared clonotypes between healthy human individuals. As concerns this clone: Its target is unknown.

Germline CDR1 is SGHNT and CDR2 is YENEEA. The CDR3 sequence is 15 residues long. V was trimmed by 0 bases and J by 0 bases, leaving 6 bases between them. Study-wide points: Inspection by rarefaction showed sorted-subset sequencing to be incomplete despite large depth. Among a handful of donors, roughly 5% of naive CD4 clonotypes were found in common.

CD45RO negativity and positive selection for CCR7 defined naive CD8 cells, a population that excluded terminally differentiated effector memory CD45RA+ cells. Assay: immunoSEQ multiplex PCR; the TCRdb copy retains only in-frame clones and omits some. Here the sample spans approximately 2,000,000 clones, around 95% being singletons. The sample taken for sequencing was naive CD8+ T cells from PBMCs. The receptor comes from a man between 18 and 35 years old in good health. Some clones in this sample may be carry-over from other donors' samples. The rearrangement links TRBV11-3 to TRBJ1-3; no reliable D call. CDR3 nucleotide sequence: TGTGCCAGCAGCTTAGACGGGAACTCTGGAAACACCATATATTTT. Protein: CASSLDGNSGNTIYF.